A single sample gave rise to the 10 T cell receptor beta chains below, sequenced in a study of metastatic and nonmetastatic thyroid tumors. TCRdb reanalyzed the PCR reads via MiXCR. The sample holds about 69,000 clones, more than 13% seen once. Every patient was untreated before thyroid surgery. Sequencing was carried out using blood. All receptors come from a male donor with papillary thyroid cancer or a benign thyroid nodule (not recorded which). Some clones in this sample may be carry-over from other donors' samples.

This clone has a handful of counts. A much larger clone lies one base from this, so it may be a read error. The rearrangement uses TRBV12-3 or TRBV12-4 and TRBJ1-1, with 7 bases that match TRBD1. The CDR3 totals 14 residues. V lost 5 bases, J lost 11 bases, and 14 bases stayed unmatched. Here the CDR3 DNA reads TGTGCCAGCAGTACAGGGGCGACAGGCGCGGCGGCTTTCTTT. Residues: CASSTGATGAAAFF.

This clone has more than one count but fewer than ten. This chain uses TRBV6-1 with TRBJ1-2; no reliable D call. In germline, CDR1 is MNHNS, CDR2 SASEGT. The ends were cut back, 1 base at V and 0 bases at J, with 12 bases in the middle. The CDR3 extends over 16 amino acids. The CDR3 nucleotides are TGTGCCAGCAGTGAAGAGGTGGCAGTTCCTAACTATGGCTACACCTTC. Protein product: CASSEEVAVPNYGYTF.

This clone was seen ten or more times. The rearrangement joins TRBV20-1 to TRBJ2-3; 11 bases are a match to TRBD2. Trimming cost V 3 bases and J 5 bases; bases outside gene matches: 4. CDR1 is DFQATT and CDR2 is SNEGSKA in the germline V gene (reference sequence). This CDR3 has 14 amino acids. The CDR3 sequence: CSASLTSGVDTQYF. As DNA, the CDR3 is TGCAGTGCTAGCTTGACTAGCGGGGTAGATACGCAGTATTTT.

This clone was detected ten times or more. The chain recombines TRBV28 with TRBJ2-5; TRBD2 matches at 8 bases. V gave up 7 bases and J gave up 1 base; unmatched junction bases: 14. The germline CDR1 and CDR2 sequences are MDHEN and SYDVKM. The CDR3 spans 17 residues. This CDR3 is CASTPRRQRELQETQYF. The CDR3 DNA is TGTGCCAGCACCCCGAGGCGCCAGCGGGAGCTCCAAGAGACCCAGTACTTC.

Ten or more counts support this clone. This sequence joins TRBV27 and TRBJ2-7; possibly TRBD2 for D (5 bases). V gave up 4 bases and J gave up 3 bases, with 10 bases separating them. This CDR3 is built from 13 residues. CDR1 is MNHEY and CDR2 is SMNVEV in the germline V gene (reference sequence). The CDR3 DNA reads TGTGCCAGCAGTTCGGCCCGGGGCTACGAGCAGTACTTC. Encoded protein: CASSSARGYEQYF.

About this clone itself: This same CDR3 is encoded by further DNA sequences in the sample. As DNA, the CDR3 is TGCAGTGCCCAGCGGGAGGGTAGTTCTTACGAGCAGTACTTC. Translation: CSAQREGSSYEQYF. The chain uses TRBV20-1 and TRBJ2-7; TRBD2 matches at 10 bases. From germline, CDR1 is DFQATT and CDR2 SNEGSKA (reference sequence). The CDR3 runs to 14 residues. With 6 bases clipped from V and 4 bases from J, the junction kept 9 bases outside the gene matches.

This clone was counted many times. The sample carries other DNA sequences with the same CDR3. This chain uses TRBV18 with TRBJ1-5, with D possibly TRBD1 on 6 matching bases. V lost 2 bases and J lost 4, with 18 bases in between. This CDR3 is 17 amino acids long. CDR1 KGHSH and CDR2 LQKENI come from the germline V gene. This chain's CDR3 is CASSPRGGTKENQPQHF. CDR3 DNA: TGTGCCAGCTCACCAAGAGGGGGGACAAAGGAAAATCAGCCCCAGCATTTT.

This clone came up many times. The chain employs TRBV30 and TRBJ1-3, with 9 bases that match TRBD1. The germline V gene has CDR1 GTSNPN and CDR2 SVGIG (reference sequence). Trimming took 3 bases from V and 0 from J; bases not matched to a gene: 3. The CDR3 has 15 amino acids. CDR3 loop: CAWRQGATSGNTIYF. The CDR3 DNA reads as TGTGCCTGGAGACAGGGGGCAACCTCTGGAAACACCATATATTTT.

There are many counts of this clone. This sequence joins TRBV11-2 and TRBJ2-1; D is perhaps TRBD2 (6 bases). This CDR3 has 20 amino acids. Trimming took 0 bases from V and 6 from J, leaving 27 bases between them. Looked up from germline, CDR1 is SGHAT and CDR2 is FQNNGV. The CDR3 DNA sequence: TGTGCCAGCAGCTTAGAGTTTTCAGGGAGGAGGGTCGTTTGGGGCAATGAGCAGTTCTTC. Protein product: CASSLEFSGRRVVWGNEQFF.

This clone was picked up many times. The rearrangement links TRBV20-1 to TRBJ1-2; D is perhaps TRBD1 (5 bases). This CDR3 contains 13 residues. V lost 0 bases and J lost 8, with 13 bases in between. Germline V gene sequence: CDR1 DFQATT, CDR2 SNEGSKA (reference sequence). CDR3: CSARDRGVTGYTF. The CDR3 DNA reads as TGCAGTGCTAGAGATAGGGGTGTAACGGGCTACACCTTC.